This T cell receptor (beta chain) was obtained from a study of T cell responses to AZD1222 COVID-19 vaccine. As regards this clone: Its antigen is not known.

Analysis merged second doses at about 4 or about 12 weeks. Study observations and caveats: White British ancestry dominated among donors, who included more females, and clonal diversity was possibly underestimated. Reports indicate that nearly half of spike-specific TCRs are directed at unmutated variant regions.

Sequencing used immunoSEQ multiplex PCR; TCRdb keeps in-frame clones, though not all of them. The table records roughly 30,000 clones, 75% to 85% of them present only once. Germline CDR1 reads SGHKS; CDR2 reads YYEKEE (reference sequence). The CDR3 totals 17 residues. V was pared by 1 base and J by 4 bases, with 15 bases between. The chain has TRBV5-5 and TRBJ2-6; the D gene is possibly TRBD1 (6 bases). The clonotype comes from an adult who received the AZD1222 COVID-19 vaccine. The starting material was peripheral blood, obtained 28 days after the second AZD1222 dose. The CDR3 here is CASSLPGVASGANVLTF. Here the CDR3 DNA reads TGTGCCAGCAGCTTGCCAGGGGTGGCATCCGGGGCCAACGTCCTGACTTTC.